This is a list of T cell receptor beta chains from one sample in a study of identical twins. TCRdb re-derived calls from the 5' RACE reads in MiXCR, one entry per CDR3 protein. The sample shows around 650,000 distinct CDR3 sequences, under 8.5% of them seen only once. These data are also associated with another study on yellow fever vaccine responses in identical twins.

Sequenced input: PBMCs. The receptors shown here come from a woman younger than 30 in good health. CDR3s include the opening cysteine and the closing phenylalanine or tryptophan. Each record gives: D gene, clone size, V gene, J gene, CDR3 DNA, CDR3 protein. The D gene is left open where the match is weak. Not all rows give a size; the values are once, few, many and, for expanded clones, a class.

-	many	TRBV29-1	TRBJ1-3	TGCAGCGGTCTTTCGAGCCGCTCTGGAAACACCATATATTTT	CSGLSSRSGNTIYF
-	many	TRBV5-1	TRBJ1-1	TGCGCCAGCAGCTTGGATGGGGGACCGAACACTGAAGCTTTCTTT	CASSLDGGPNTEAFF
-	many	TRBV3-1	TRBJ2-5	TGTGCCAGCAGCCATGGGGGCGAGGAGACCCAGTACTTC	CASSHGGEETQYF
-	many	TRBV27	TRBJ1-1	TGTGCCAGCTGGGAAAACACTGAAGCTTTCTTT	CASWENTEAFF
-	-	TRBV3-1	TRBJ2-1	TGTGCCAGCAGCCAAGAAGTGGGGGGCGTCGAGCAGTTCTTC	CASSQEVGGVEQFF
-	-	TRBV24-1	TRBJ2-3	TGTGCCACCAGTGGACCGGAGACTAGCACAGATACGCAGTATTTT	CATSGPETSTDTQYF
TRBD2	many	TRBV11-2	TRBJ2-1	TGTGCCAGCAGCCCACGACTAGCGGGAGGGCCTTATCTTGAGCAGTTCTTC	CASSPRLAGGPYLEQFF
-	many	TRBV7-2	TRBJ2-1	TGTGCCAGCAGCTTGTCAGGGATCCATGAGCAGTTCTTC	CASSLSGIHEQFF
TRBD2	many	TRBV5-1	TRBJ2-3	TGCGCCAGCAGCCAAAGGACTAGCGGGGGGGAAGATACGCAGTATTTT	CASSQRTSGGEDTQYF
TRBD1	-	TRBV4-1	TRBJ1-2	TGCGCCAGCAGCCAACCGATCAGGGGGCAGGGATATGGCTACACCTTC	CASSQPIRGQGYGYTF
-	many	TRBV3-1	TRBJ2-7	TGTGCCAGCAGCCAAGTGGGCGAGCAGTACTTC	CASSQVGEQYF
-	many	TRBV15	TRBJ2-7	TGTGCCACCAGCGGACTGACTTCCGAGCAGTACTTC	CATSGLTSEQYF
TRBD2	many	TRBV12-3/TRBV12-4	TRBJ2-3	TGTGCCAGTTTAGCGGGGGGAAGCACAGATACGCAGTATTTT	CASLAGGSTDTQYF
TRBD2	few	TRBV20-1	TRBJ2-1	TGCAGTGCCGCTGGACTAGCGGAAAATGAGCAGTTCTTC	CSAAGLAENEQFF
TRBD2	few	TRBV5-6	TRBJ2-1	TGTGCCAGCAGCCCGACTAGCGGGAGGATCAATGAGCAGTTCTTC	CASSPTSGRINEQFF
TRBD1	-	TRBV7-9	TRBJ2-1	TGTGCCAGCAGCCTCCGAACCGGGACAGCTTCCTACAATGAGCAGTTCTTC	CASSLRTGTASYNEQFF
-	-	TRBV20-1	TRBJ1-6	TGCAGTGCTAGAGATTCCCCTGCTCAGGGCGGACGTTCACCCCTCCACTTT	CSARDSPAQGGRSPLHF
-	few	TRBV15	TRBJ1-1	TGTGCCACCAGCAGAGAAGTCGGGACGGCTCAAGCTTTCTTT	CATSREVGTAQAFF
TRBD2	-	TRBV7-2	TRBJ2-1	TGTGCCAGCAGCCAGACTAGCGGGAGTAACAATGAGCAGTTCTTC	CASSQTSGSNNEQFF
TRBD2	-	TRBV7-9	TRBJ2-5	TGTGCCAGCAGCACGATGGGGGGGGACGGAGAGACCCAGTACTTC	CASSTMGGDGETQYF
TRBD2	many	TRBV5-1	TRBJ2-1	TGCGCCAGCAGCTTGCAGCGACTAGCGGGAAACAATGAGCAGTTCTTC	CASSLQRLAGNNEQFF
-	few	TRBV12-3/TRBV12-4	TRBJ2-3	TGTGCCAGCAGTTTAAAGGTCGGCACAGATACGCAGTATTTT	CASSLKVGTDTQYF
-	-	TRBV3-1	TRBJ2-1	TGTGCCAGCAGCCAAGATGGGACTTCCCTCACCTACAATGAGCAGCTCTTC	CASSQDGTSLTYNEQLF
-	-	TRBV4-1	TRBJ2-1	TGCGCCAGCAGCCAGATGTTCCACTTGAATGAGCAGTTCTTC	CASSQMFHLNEQFF
TRBD2	many	TRBV29-1	TRBJ2-5	TGCAGCGTTCCACCTCATCCTCGGACTAGTTTCGGCCAAGAGACCCAGTACTTC	CSVPPHPRTSFGQETQYF
-	few	TRBV12-3/TRBV12-4	TRBJ2-5	TGTGCCAGCAGGTCCAGGGAAAAGGGCCAAGAGACCCAGTACTTC	CASRSREKGQETQYF
TRBD2	few	TRBV20-1	TRBJ2-7	TGCAGTGCCCCCCGGGAACGGGAGGTCCACGAGCAGTACTTC	CSAPREREVHEQYF
TRBD1	many	TRBV20-1	TRBJ1-5	TGCAGCGCTCGACAGGGGGCAGGTCAGCCCCAGCATTTT	CSARQGAGQPQHF
-	few	TRBV4-1	TRBJ2-5	TGCGCCAGCAGCCAAGTTTTCGCGGTCCAAGAGACCCAGTACTTC	CASSQVFAVQETQYF
TRBD1	few	TRBV27	TRBJ2-7	TGTGCCAGCAGTCCAGAAGCGGGACAGGGGTTCTACGAGCAGTACTTC	CASSPEAGQGFYEQYF